The TCR beta chain under discussion was sequenced for a study of OX40 agonist ivuxolimab in advanced cancers. Germline values: CDR1 SGDLS, CDR2 YYNGEE. This CDR3 has 14 residues. After removal of 3 bases from V and 6 bases from J, the junction contained 4 bases not matched to a gene. The protocol was immunoSEQ multiplex PCR, while the TCRdb copy is restricted to in-frame clones and leaves out a portion. The sample records 45,000 to 75,000 clones, about four fifths being singletons. In this sample, this clone turned up once. Here the sequenced sample was CD4+ or CD8+ T cells sorted from blood, taken in a trial of the OX40 agonist ivuxolimab. The origin of this receptor is an adult with an advanced solid tumor such as melanoma, head and neck, liver or kidney cancer. The chain combines TRBV9 with TRBJ2-2; TRBD1 aligns across 8 bases. The CDR3 protein is CASSARGQAGELFF. Here the CDR3 DNA reads TGTGCCAGCAGCGCCAGGGGGCAGGCCGGGGAGCTGTTTTTT.